This T cell receptor (beta chain) came from a study of memory CD4+ T cells and cytomegalovirus serostatus. Trimming cost V 7 bases and J 4 bases; bases outside gene matches: 8. Germline CDR1 SEHNR, CDR2 FQNEAQ (reference sequence). This CDR3 is 15 amino acids long. Some clones are missing from TCRdb's copy, which holds only in-frame ones; the method was immunoSEQ multiplex PCR. The sample has approximately 74,000 clones, about three quarters seen once; the top ten hold under 6%. Single viable CD3+CD4+CD8-CD45RO+ cells were sorted as the memory CD4+ T cells. Sample: memory CD4+ T cells from blood. This chain joins TRBV7-9 and TRBJ2-2, with 8 bases matching TRBD2. The sequence derives from an adult in good health and CMV-seropositive. The CDR3 reads CASTPGGRATGELFF. CDR3 nucleotide sequence: TGTGCCAGCACCCCGGGGGGGCGTGCCACCGGGGAGCTGTTTTTT.